This TCR beta chain comes out of a study of memory CD4+ T cells and cytomegalovirus serostatus. Whole-study context: Donors were healthy Belgian adults, some 10 CMV seropositive and fewer than 30 seronegative. Study-level findings and limits: About 40% of the roughly 150 known CMV-associated TCRbeta sequences appeared in CD4+ memory.

A remark on this clone: Its antigen is as yet unknown.

Assay used: immunoSEQ multiplex PCR; TCRdb lists only in-frame clones, some missing. The profile shows roughly 54,000 clones, around three quarters of them singletons. The sort gate was single viable CD3+CD4+CD8-CD45RO+ cells for memory CD4+ T cells. Serostatus was set by detecting CMV pp150, pp28, p38, p52 IgG. V was trimmed by 3 bases and J by 4 bases, leaving 10 bases between them. CDR1 SGHTA and CDR2 FQGNSA come from the germline V gene. This CDR3 is 14 amino acids long. The chain is built from TRBV7-2 and TRBJ1-3; D might be TRBD1 (5 bases). The sequenced sample was memory CD4+ T cells from blood. The TCR comes from an adult in good health and CMV-seronegative. The DNA for the CDR3 is TGTGCCAGCAGCTTTGGGGACCCCGGAAACACCATATATTTT. Translating it yields CASSFGDPGNTIYF.